The 8 T cell receptor beta chains below come from one sample, sequenced in a study of shared clonotypes between healthy human individuals. Clones were read by immunoSEQ multiplex PCR, and TCRdb kept only the in-frame ones, dropping some. The sample consists of roughly 2 million clones, more than 90% of them appearing once. Sequenced material: naive CD4+ T cells sorted from blood. Subset indicated: CD45RA+ positively selected. All receptors derive from a man younger than 35 in good health.

The V and J genes are TRBV10-3 and TRBJ2-3, with a tentative D call TRBD2 (6 bases). The CDR3 has 15 amino acids. Trimming removed 5 bases from V and 1 base from J, with 13 bases in between. Germline CDR1 and CDR2: ENHRY and SYGVKD. The CDR3 DNA reads TGTGCCATCAGTAAGGATCCGGGGGGCACAGATACGCAGTATTTT. Encoded protein: CAISKDPGGTDTQYF.

The CDR3 sequence: CASSASSGRASAGELFF. The DNA for the CDR3 is TGTGCCAGCAGTGCTTCTAGCGGGAGGGCCTCGGCCGGGGAGCTGTTTTTT. This chain joins TRBV6-1 and TRBJ2-2; 12 bases map to TRBD2. After removal of 4 bases from V and 6 bases from J, the junction contained 9 bases not matched to a gene. Germline values: CDR1 MNHNS, CDR2 SASEGT. The CDR3 loop spans 17 amino acids.

The chain links TRBV30 to TRBJ1-2; tentative D call: TRBD1 (6 bases). CDR3 size: 15 residues. V lost 0 bases to trimming and J lost 2 bases, with 13 bases between them. The germline CDR1 and CDR2 sequences are GTSNPN and SVGIG (reference sequence). CDR3 coding DNA: TGTGCCTGGAGTGTAAGGTGGGGGGCAAACTATGGCTACACCTTC. It encodes CAWSVRWGANYGYTF.

About this clone itself: Other DNA sequences in the sample encode the same CDR3. The chain uses TRBV2 and TRBJ1-2, with D unclear. This CDR3 comprises 13 residues. In germline, CDR1 is SNHLY, CDR2 FYNNEI. The V gene lost 2 bases and the J gene lost 0 bases, with 4 bases spanning the gap. CDR3 nucleotide sequence: TGTGCCAGCAGTGAATTGGCTAACTATGGCTACACCTTC. Translating gives CASSELANYGYTF. The full variable domain, completed using reference TRBV2 and TRBJ1-2, is EPEVTQTPSHQVTQMGQEVILRCVPISNHLYFYWYRQILGQKVEFLVSFYNNEISEKSEIFDDQFSVERPDGSNFTLKIRSTKLEDSAMYFCASSELANYGYTFGSGTRLTVV.

This clone was observed once. V gene TRBV14 combines with J gene TRBJ2-1, with D perhaps matching TRBD2 (5 bases). The ends were cut back, 4 bases at V and 7 bases at J, with 14 bases in the middle. Germline-derived CDR1 and CDR2 are SGHDN and FVKESK. The CDR3 loop spans 14 amino acids. CDR3 protein: CASSLRDIVNEQFF. CDR3 bases: TGTGCCAGCAGCCTTCGGGATATTGTGAATGAGCAGTTCTTC.

In this sample, this clone turned up once. The J gene is TRBJ2-3, the V gene TRBV4-1; the match to TRBD1 covers 7 bases. V lost 0 bases to trimming and J lost 4 bases; unmatched junction nucleotides: 4. CDR1 MGHRA and CDR2 YSYEKL come from the germline V gene. The CDR3 has 15 residues. For the CDR3, the DNA is TGCGCCAGCAGCCAAGACAAGGGGGCATCAGATACGCAGTATTTT. Translated: CASSQDKGASDTQYF.

The chain has TRBV6-6 and TRBJ2-5, with TRBD1 matching 9 bases. The CDR3 covers 15 residues. Germline CDR1 and CDR2: MNHNY and SVGAGI (reference sequence). V shed 6 bases and J 4 bases; nucleotides not matched to a gene: 9. The CDR3 reads CASSPRTGEGETQYF. DNA of the CDR3: TGTGCCAGCAGCCCCCGGACAGGGGAGGGAGAGACCCAGTACTTC.

Concerning this clone itself: This specimen includes other DNA sequences encoding the same CDR3. J is TRBJ2-1 and V is TRBV5-1; no reliable D call. Germline assignment: CDR1 SGHRS and CDR2 YFSETQ. Trimming stripped 4 bases from V and 6 bases from J, with 11 bases between. The CDR3 sequence is 13 residues long. The CDR3 region has the DNA TGCGCCAGCAGCCTGGGATGGGGCAATGAGCAGTTCTTC. Its translation: CASSLGWGNEQFF.